Sequencing of this T cell receptor beta chain was carried out in a study of OX40 agonist ivuxolimab in advanced cancers. The wider study: The mean age was approximately 60 years, ranging from roughly 23 to 80, with roughly four fifths of participants male.

Deletions cut 2 bases from V and 7 bases from J, with 18 bases between. This CDR3 has 15 residues. Per the germline V gene, CDR1 is MNHEY and CDR2 is SMNVEV (reference sequence). In regard to this clone: Its specificity is unknown.

Study findings and constraints: CD8+ T cells (on average) carried more expanded clones than CD4+ T cells. Both blood CD4+ and CD8+ T cells showed clonal growth by week 6 at 0.1 to 3.0 mg/kg. Among the lowest peripheral clonal expansion occurred in 0.1-3.0 mg/kg partial responders.

Some clones are missing from TCRdb's copy, which holds only in-frame ones; the method was immunoSEQ multiplex PCR. The sample has around 110,000 clones; roughly 90% are singletons. The receptor was derived from an adult with an advanced solid tumor such as melanoma, head and neck, liver or kidney cancer. The chain employs TRBV27 and TRBJ2-7; possible D gene TRBD2, 5 bases. This sample comprised CD4+ or CD8+ T cells sorted from blood, obtained in a trial of the OX40 agonist ivuxolimab. The CDR3 nucleotides read TGTGCCAGCAGTTTAATGGTGGCGGTCGGGGTGGAGCAGTACTTC. It translates to CASSLMVAVGVEQYF.